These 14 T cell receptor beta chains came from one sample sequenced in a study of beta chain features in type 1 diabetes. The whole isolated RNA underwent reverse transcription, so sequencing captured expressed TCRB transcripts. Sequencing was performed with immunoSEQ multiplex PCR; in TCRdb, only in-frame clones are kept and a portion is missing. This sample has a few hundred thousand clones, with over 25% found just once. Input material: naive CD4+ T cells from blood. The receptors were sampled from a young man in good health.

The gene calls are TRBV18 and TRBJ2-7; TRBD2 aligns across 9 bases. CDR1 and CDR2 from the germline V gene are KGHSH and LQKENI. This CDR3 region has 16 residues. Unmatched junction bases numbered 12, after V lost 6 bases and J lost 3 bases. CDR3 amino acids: CASSLVGGLAGYEQYF. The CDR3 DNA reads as TGTGCCAGCTCGCTCGTCGGGGGACTAGCCGGCTACGAGCAGTACTTC. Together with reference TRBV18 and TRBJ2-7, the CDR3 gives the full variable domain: NAGVMQNPRHLVRRRGQEARLRCSPMKGHSHVYWYRQLPEEGLKFMVYLQKENIIDESGMPKERFSAEFPKEGPSILRIQQVVRGDSAAYFCASSLVGGLAGYEQYFGPGTRLTVT.

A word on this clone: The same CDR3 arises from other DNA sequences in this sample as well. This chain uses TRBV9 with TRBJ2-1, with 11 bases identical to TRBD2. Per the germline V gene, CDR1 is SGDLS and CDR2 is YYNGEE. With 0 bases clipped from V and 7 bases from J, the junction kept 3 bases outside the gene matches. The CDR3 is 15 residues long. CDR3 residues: CASSVGSGRANEQFF. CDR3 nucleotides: TGTGCCAGCAGCGTAGGTAGCGGGAGGGCTAATGAGCAGTTCTTC.

CDR3 bases: TGTGCCAGCAGGGCGTACAATGAGCAGTTCTTC. Encoded protein: CASRAYNEQFF. The V gene is TRBV28, the J gene TRBJ2-1, with unresolved D. Germline-derived CDR1 and CDR2 are MDHEN and SYDVKM. Trimming pared 6 bases from V and 4 bases from J, leaving 4 bases between. The CDR3 has 11 residues. Supplemented by reference TRBV28 and TRBJ2-1, the full variable domain reads DVKVTQSSRYLVKRTGEKVFLECVQDMDHENMFWYRQDPGLGLRLIYFSYDVKMKEKGDIPEGYSVSREKKERFSLILESASTNQTSMYLCASRAYNEQFFGPGTRLTVL.

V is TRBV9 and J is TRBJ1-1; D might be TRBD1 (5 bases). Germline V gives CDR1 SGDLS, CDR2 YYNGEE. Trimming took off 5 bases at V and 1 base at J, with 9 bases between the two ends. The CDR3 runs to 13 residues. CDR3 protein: CASRRTRNTEAFF. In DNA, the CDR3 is TGTGCCAGCAGACGGACAAGGAACACTGAAGCTTTCTTT.

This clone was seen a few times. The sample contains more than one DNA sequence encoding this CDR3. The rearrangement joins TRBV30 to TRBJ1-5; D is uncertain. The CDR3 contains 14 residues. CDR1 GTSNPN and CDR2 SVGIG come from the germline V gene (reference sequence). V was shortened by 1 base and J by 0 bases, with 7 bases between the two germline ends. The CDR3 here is CAWSGDTSNQPQHF. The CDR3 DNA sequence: TGTGCCTGGAGTGGCGACACTAGCAATCAGCCCCAGCATTTT.

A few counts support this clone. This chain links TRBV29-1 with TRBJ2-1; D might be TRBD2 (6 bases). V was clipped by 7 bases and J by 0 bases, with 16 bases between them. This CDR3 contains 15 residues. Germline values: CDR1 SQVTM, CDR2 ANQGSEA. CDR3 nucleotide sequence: TGCAGCGCCCGGGGGACCGTGAGCTCCTACAATGAGCAGTTCTTC. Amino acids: CSARGTVSSYNEQFF.

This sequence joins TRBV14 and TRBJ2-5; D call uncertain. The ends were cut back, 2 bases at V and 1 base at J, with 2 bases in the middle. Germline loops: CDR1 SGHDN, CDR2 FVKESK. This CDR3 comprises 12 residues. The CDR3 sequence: CASSQLQETQYF. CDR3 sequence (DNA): TGTGCCAGCAGCCAACTCCAAGAGACCCAGTACTTC.

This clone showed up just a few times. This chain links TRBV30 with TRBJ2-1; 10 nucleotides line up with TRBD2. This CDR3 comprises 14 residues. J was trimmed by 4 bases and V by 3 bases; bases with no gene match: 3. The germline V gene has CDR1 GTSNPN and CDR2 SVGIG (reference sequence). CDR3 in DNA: TGTGCCTGGAGGGGAGCGGGAGGGTACAATGAGCAGTTCTTC. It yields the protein CAWRGAGGYNEQFF. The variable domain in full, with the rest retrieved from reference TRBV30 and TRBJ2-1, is SQTIHQWPATLVQPVGSPLSLECTVEGTSNPNLYWYRQAAGRGLQLLFYSVGIGQISSEVPQNLSASRPQDRQFILSSKKLLLSDSGFYLCAWRGAGGYNEQFFGPGTRLTVL.

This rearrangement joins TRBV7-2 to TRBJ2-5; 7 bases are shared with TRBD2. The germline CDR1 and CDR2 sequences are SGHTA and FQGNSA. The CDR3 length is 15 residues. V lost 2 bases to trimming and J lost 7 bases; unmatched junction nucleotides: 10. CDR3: CASSLLASGSGTQYF. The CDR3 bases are TGTGCCAGCAGCTTACTTGCTAGCGGCAGCGGGACCCAGTACTTC.

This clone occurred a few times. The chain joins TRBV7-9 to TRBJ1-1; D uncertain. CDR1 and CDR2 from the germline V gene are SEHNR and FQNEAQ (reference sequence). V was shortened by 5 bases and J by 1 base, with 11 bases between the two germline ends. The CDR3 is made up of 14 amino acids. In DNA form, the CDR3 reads TGTGCCAGCAGCACCATCCGGGCGAACACTGAAGCTTTCTTT. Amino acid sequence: CASSTIRANTEAFF.

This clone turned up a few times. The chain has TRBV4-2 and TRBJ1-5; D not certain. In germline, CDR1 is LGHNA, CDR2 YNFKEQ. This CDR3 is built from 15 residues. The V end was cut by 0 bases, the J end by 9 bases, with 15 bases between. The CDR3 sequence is CASSQEEGPRWPQHF. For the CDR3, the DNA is TGTGCCAGCAGCCAAGAAGAAGGGCCACGCTGGCCCCAGCATTTT.

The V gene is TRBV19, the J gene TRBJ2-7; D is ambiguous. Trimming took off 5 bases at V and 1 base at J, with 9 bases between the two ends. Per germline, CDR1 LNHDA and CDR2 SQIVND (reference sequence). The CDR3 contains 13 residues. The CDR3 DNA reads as TGTGCCAGTAGTGCAACAGCATCCTACGAGCAGTACTTC. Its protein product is CASSATASYEQYF.

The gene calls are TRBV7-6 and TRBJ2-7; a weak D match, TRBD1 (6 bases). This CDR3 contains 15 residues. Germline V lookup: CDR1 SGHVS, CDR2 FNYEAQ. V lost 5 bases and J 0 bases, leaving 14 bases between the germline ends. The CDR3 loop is CASSQSDRSSYEQYF. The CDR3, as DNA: TGTGCCAGCAGCCAGAGCGACAGGAGCTCCTACGAGCAGTACTTC.

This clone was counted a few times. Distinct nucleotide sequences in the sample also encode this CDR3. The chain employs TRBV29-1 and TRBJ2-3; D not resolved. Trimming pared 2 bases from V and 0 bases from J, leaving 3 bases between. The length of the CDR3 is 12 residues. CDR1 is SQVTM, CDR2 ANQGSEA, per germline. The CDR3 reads CSVEPSTDTQYF. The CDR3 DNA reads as TGCAGCGTTGAACCTAGCACAGATACGCAGTATTTT.